These 32 T cell receptor beta chains came from one sample sequenced in a study of vaccination and CD4 T cells after COVID-19. Antigen specificity for these receptors is unknown. Described treatment: 10-day PBMC culture with coronavirus spike peptide pools or control peptides (ViraFEST assay). Cultured CD4+ T-cell DNA underwent Oncomine TCR Beta short-read sequencing. TCRdb used MiXCR to reprocess the PCR reads, holding one entry per CDR3 protein. Here the sample spans 9,000 to 13,000 distinct CDR3 sequences, roughly a fifth being singletons. Sequenced material: CD4+ T cells from blood, cultured in vitro, taken after SARS-CoV-2 vaccination. The receptors stem from a human donor who had recovered from COVID-19.

This chain links TRBV19 with TRBJ1-5; D might be TRBD1 (5 bases). CDR3 length equals 13 residues. Germline CDR1 is LNHDA and CDR2 is SQIVND (reference sequence). V gave up 7 bases and J gave up 3 bases, with 10 bases separating them. CDR3 protein: CASTRQFNQPQHF. In nucleotides, the CDR3 is TGTGCCAGTACCCGACAGTTCAATCAGCCCCAGCATTTT.

This clonotype turned up a few times. The chain recombines TRBV7-2 with TRBJ1-2; 7 bases match TRBD1. The CDR3 spans 17 residues. The germline CDR1 and CDR2 sequences are SGHTA and FQGNSA. V dropped 2 bases and J dropped 0; count of bases not matched to a gene: 9. The CDR3 sequence: CASSLRQGQKANYGYTF. CDR3 bases: TGTGCCAGCAGCTTACGACAGGGACAGAAAGCTAACTATGGCTACACCTTC.

This chain links TRBV20-1 with TRBJ2-7, with D maybe TRBD2 (6 bases). The CDR3 is made up of 14 amino acids. Per the germline V gene, CDR1 is DFQATT and CDR2 is SNEGSKA (reference sequence). Trimming stripped 6 bases from V and 7 bases from J, with 22 bases between. The chain's CDR3 is CSAPLRGRSDEQYF. The CDR3 bases are TGCAGTGCGCCTTTACGGGGGAGGTCTGATGAGCAGTACTTC.

This clonotype was detected a few times. J is TRBJ2-1 and V is TRBV7-9; TRBD1 or TRBD2 may be the D gene (5 bases each). Germline V gene lookup returns CDR1 SEHNR and CDR2 FQNEAQ (reference sequence). The CDR3 runs 14 residues. The ends were cut back, 5 bases at V and 4 bases at J, with 12 bases in the middle. CDR3 coding DNA: TGTGCCAGCAGCGCCGGGACCACATACAATGAGCAGTTCTTC. It encodes CASSAGTTYNEQFF. The full variable domain, with the rest looked up from reference TRBV7-9 and TRBJ2-1, is DTGVSQNPRHKITKRGQNVTFRCDPISEHNRLYWYRQTLGQGPEFLTYFQNEAQLEKSRLLSDRFSAERPKGSFSTLEIQRTEQGDSAMYLCASSAGTTYNEQFFGPGTRLTVL.

This sequence joins TRBV29-1 and TRBJ1-5; unclear D gene. This CDR3 spans 15 amino acids. CDR1 is SQVTM and CDR2 is ANQGSEA in the germline V gene. V lost 6 bases to trimming and J lost 2 bases, with 17 bases between them. The DNA for the CDR3 is TGCAGCGTCAGCGACGGTCTATTGGGCAATCAGCCCCAGCATTTT. Protein sequence: CSVSDGLLGNQPQHF.

This clonotype was observed a handful of times. The chain is built from TRBV5-4 and TRBJ2-3; 16 nucleotides match TRBD2. CDR3 size: 19 residues. Unmatched junction bases numbered 14, after V lost 5 bases and J lost 5 bases. CDR1 and CDR2 from the germline V gene are SGHNT and YYREEE (reference sequence). The CDR3 here is CASRVRGLAGGQWEDTQYF. CDR3 nucleotides: TGTGCCAGCAGGGTGCGGGGACTAGCGGGAGGGCAATGGGAAGATACGCAGTATTTT.

This chain uses TRBV6-2 or TRBV6-3 with TRBJ1-4; D remains unclear. The germline gives CDR1 MNHEY, CDR2 SVGEGT. This CDR3 is built from 13 residues. The V gene lost 2 bases and the J gene lost 8 bases, with 9 bases spanning the gap. The CDR3 protein is CASSYALGEKLFF. The CDR3 coding sequence is TGTGCCAGCAGTTACGCCCTGGGAGAAAAACTGTTTTTT.

This clonotype was counted only a few times. The chain is built from TRBV20-1 and TRBJ2-1; D is unclear. Germline CDR1 and CDR2: DFQATT and SNEGSKA (reference sequence). This CDR3 contains 14 residues. With 3 bases removed from V and 1 base from J, the gap between germline ends came to 10 bases. The CDR3 DNA is TGCAGTGCTAGCTTTACGGTTTCCTACAATGAGCAGTTCTTC. Translation gives CSASFTVSYNEQFF.

The rearrangement uses TRBV19 and TRBJ2-1; D is perhaps TRBD1 (6 bases). Germline CDR1 is LNHDA and CDR2 is SQIVND (reference sequence). The CDR3 runs 16 residues. V lost 4 bases to trimming and J lost 2 bases, with 15 bases between them. CDR3 sequence: CASSTGRWGPYNEQFF. CDR3 bases: TGTGCCAGTAGTACCGGGCGTTGGGGGCCCTACAATGAGCAGTTCTTC.

The chain recombines TRBV23-1 with TRBJ2-6; D is perhaps TRBD1 (6 bases). TRBV23-1 is an open reading frame, and its role is uncertain. The CDR3 is 17 amino acids. Between the trimmed V and J ends, which lost 2 bases and 2 bases, there was a span of 13 bases. The CDR3 region is CASSQPQGIAGANVLTF. In DNA, the CDR3 is TGCGCCAGCAGTCAACCTCAGGGGATAGCTGGGGCCAACGTCCTGACTTTC.

V usage is TRBV27 and J usage is TRBJ2-7, with D possibly TRBD1 on 6 matching bases. The CDR3 is 15 residues long. The germline CDR1 and CDR2 sequences are MNHEY and SMNVEV (reference sequence). Trimming took off 5 bases at V and 0 bases at J, with 14 bases between the two ends. Written as DNA, the CDR3 is TGTGCCAGCAGTATAAACCGGGACACCTCCTACGAGCAGTACTTC. Translation: CASSINRDTSYEQYF.

The V call is TRBV11-2, the J call TRBJ2-7; 9 nucleotides agree with TRBD2. The V segment lost 5 bases and the J segment 3 bases; nucleotides outside the gene matches: 8. The length of the CDR3 is 15 residues. Germline CDR1 and CDR2: SGHAT and FQNNGV. The CDR3 region is CASSLAGTRGYEQYF. The CDR3, as DNA: TGTGCCAGCAGCCTAGCGGGGACTAGGGGCTACGAGCAGTACTTC.

The chain uses TRBV27 and TRBJ2-2, with a tentative D call TRBD1 (6 bases). V shed 6 bases and J shed 2 bases, with 13 bases lying between them. The CDR3 is made up of 15 amino acids. Germline V gives CDR1 MNHEY, CDR2 SMNVEV (reference sequence). The CDR3 loop is CASRHRTANTGELFF. The DNA for the CDR3 is TGTGCCAGCAGACATAGGACAGCCAACACCGGGGAGCTGTTTTTT.

This chain connects TRBV5-1 to TRBJ1-1, with D maybe TRBD1 (5 bases). The CDR3 has 14 amino acids. V was clipped by 4 bases and J by 0 bases, with 10 bases between them. The V gene's germline CDR1 is SGHRS and CDR2 YFSETQ. In DNA, the CDR3 is TGCGCCAGCAGCGAAGGGGTTTTGAACACTGAAGCTTTCTTT. It is translated as CASSEGVLNTEAFF.

The rearrangement uses TRBV5-1 and TRBJ2-7; D might be TRBD2 (5 bases). V shed 0 bases and J shed 3 bases, with 10 bases lying between them. Germline V CDR1 and CDR2: SGHRS, YFSETQ. CDR3 length: 14 amino acids. The CDR3 loop reads CASSLGGPGYEQYF. The CDR3, as DNA: TGCGCCAGCAGCTTGGGAGGGCCGGGCTACGAGCAGTACTTC. Drawing the rest from reference TRBV5-1 and TRBJ2-7, the complete variable domain is KAGVTQTPRYLIKTRGQQVTLSCSPISGHRSVSWYQQTPGQGLQFLFEYFSETQRNKGNFPGRFSGRQFSNSRSEMNVSTLELGDSALYLCASSLGGPGYEQYFGPGTRLTVT.

J is TRBJ2-1 and V is TRBV29-1, with D possibly TRBD2 on 6 matching bases. V gave up 6 bases and J gave up 6 bases, with 15 bases separating them. The CDR3 length is 13 residues. CDR1 is SQVTM, CDR2 ANQGSEA, per germline. The CDR3 DNA follows: TGCAGCGTCGCCCGGGACTTGAGCAATGAGCAGTTCTTC. As protein: CSVARDLSNEQFF.

The gene calls are TRBV5-1 and TRBJ1-5; TRBD1 aligns across 7 bases. The V and J ends lost 9 bases and 5 bases, in that order; junction bases with no gene match: 8. Per germline, CDR1 SGHRS and CDR2 YFSETQ. The CDR3 has 13 residues. The CDR3 reads CATSPRGDQPQHF. The CDR3 DNA sequence: TGCGCCACTTCACCCAGGGGGGATCAGCCCCAGCATTTT.

This clonotype has only a few counts. This sequence joins TRBV7-2 and TRBJ1-1; D remains ambiguous. The CDR3 spans 13 residues. Germline CDR1 is SGHTA and CDR2 is FQGNSA. Trimming left V 5 bases short and J 8 bases short, with 15 bases between. The CDR3, as DNA: TGTGCCAGCAGCCTTAGAGGTAAAGGGGAAGCTTTCTTT. Protein product: CASSLRGKGEAFF.

This clonotype was recorded a few times. The rearrangement links TRBV29-1 to TRBJ2-3; tentatively, D is TRBD2 (6 bases). Germline V gene lookup returns CDR1 SQVTM and CDR2 ANQGSEA. This CDR3 region has 15 residues. V was trimmed by 3 bases and J by 2 bases, leaving 15 bases between them. The CDR3 here is CSVDGSRRDTDTQYF. The CDR3 DNA reads TGCAGCGTTGACGGGTCGAGGCGGGACACAGATACGCAGTATTTT.

This clonotype was seen a few times. V usage is TRBV27 and J usage is TRBJ1-3; D gene ambiguous. Germline loops: CDR1 MNHEY, CDR2 SMNVEV (reference sequence). Trimming removed 6 bases from V and 0 bases from J, with 6 bases in between. The CDR3 spans 13 residues. In nucleotides, the CDR3 is TGTGCCAGCAGCATCAGCTCTGGAAACACCATATATTTT. Its protein product is CASSISSGNTIYF.

The table lists this clonotype with a few counts. This sequence joins TRBV6-1 and TRBJ2-2, with TRBD2 matching over 7 bases. The CDR3 length is 13 residues. Germline V gene lookup returns CDR1 MNHNS and CDR2 SASEGT. The V segment lost 6 bases and the J segment 5 bases; nucleotides outside the gene matches: 3. The CDR3 here is CASRGSGTGELFF. As DNA, the CDR3 is TGTGCCAGCAGGGGTAGCGGGACCGGGGAGCTGTTTTTT.

V usage is TRBV20-1 and J usage is TRBJ2-7; D ambiguous. Germline CDR1 is DFQATT and CDR2 is SNEGSKA (reference sequence). V was clipped by 2 bases and J by 0 bases, with 11 bases between them. This CDR3 comprises 14 residues. CDR3 region: CSARSGRSSYEQYF. The CDR3 DNA reads TGCAGTGCTAGATCCGGCAGGAGCTCCTACGAGCAGTACTTC.

This clonotype has just a few counts. The rearrangement joins TRBV7-2 to TRBJ2-1; D not resolved. The V end lost 1 base, the J end lost 0 bases, and 4 bases lay between the germline ends. CDR1 SGHTA and CDR2 FQGNSA come from the germline V gene. The CDR3 sequence is 14 residues long. The CDR3 bases are TGTGCCAGCAGCTTAGGTCCCTCCTACAATGAGCAGTTCTTC. Residues: CASSLGPSYNEQFF.

This rearrangement joins TRBV6-1 to TRBJ2-7; 10 bases align to TRBD1. This CDR3 has 17 residues. Germline lookup yields CDR1 MNHNS and CDR2 SASEGT. The ends lost 2 bases at V and 3 bases at J; junction bases unmatched: 10. CDR3 residues: CASSERDTGTGVYEQYF. Here the CDR3 DNA reads TGTGCCAGCAGTGAAAGGGACACCGGGACAGGGGTCTACGAGCAGTACTTC.

This clonotype was detected a few times. The gene calls are TRBV7-6 and TRBJ2-2; TRBD2 matches 7 bases. Germline V lookup: CDR1 SGHVS, CDR2 FNYEAQ. V shed 4 bases and J 6 bases; nucleotides not matched to a gene: 8. The CDR3 runs 15 residues. For the CDR3, the DNA is TGTGCCAGCAGCTCCTGGCGGGAGAGGGCCGGGGAGCTGTTTTTT. Translated, it gives CASSSWRERAGELFF.

The chain has TRBV28 and TRBJ1-2; 9 nucleotides line up with TRBD1. Germline CDR1 and CDR2: MDHEN and SYDVKM. There are 16 residues in the CDR3. With V trimmed by 2 bases and J by 8 bases, 12 bases remained unmatched. CDR3 residues: CASSLRGTGTTSGYTF. The CDR3 DNA reads as TGTGCCAGCAGTTTACGAGGGACAGGGACCACCAGCGGCTACACCTTC.

There are a few counts of this clonotype. In nucleotides, the CDR3 is TGCAGTGCTAGATCCAGGTTTACGAACACTGAAGCTTTCTTT. It codes for CSARSRFTNTEAFF. The chain recombines TRBV20-1 with TRBJ1-1, with D uncertain. Trimming stripped 2 bases from V and 1 base from J, with 11 bases between. The CDR3 has 14 amino acids. Germline lookup yields CDR1 DFQATT and CDR2 SNEGSKA (reference sequence).

This rearrangement joins TRBV27 to TRBJ2-5, with D unclear. There are 14 residues in the CDR3. V lost 2 bases and J 0 bases, leaving 7 bases between the germline ends. Germline CDR1 reads MNHEY; CDR2 reads SMNVEV (reference sequence). CDR3 bases: TGTGCCAGCAGTTTAGGAAGGTACCAAGAGACCCAGTACTTC. As protein: CASSLGRYQETQYF.

The chain recombines TRBV6-1 with TRBJ1-2, with D tentatively TRBD1 (5 bases). This CDR3 spans 15 amino acids. V gave up 11 bases and J gave up 5 bases, with 24 bases separating them. Germline CDR1 is MNHNS and CDR2 is SASEGT. The CDR3 DNA sequence: TGTGCCGCGAGGGGCATCGGGATCAATGGGTATGGCTACACCTTC. Translation: CAARGIGINGYGYTF.

J is TRBJ2-7 and V is TRBV2; D not certain. The V gene lost 6 bases and the J gene lost 3 bases, with 12 bases spanning the gap. The CDR3 runs 13 residues. Germline CDR1 and CDR2: SNHLY and FYNNEI. CDR3 amino acids: CASRISFYYEQYF. The DNA of the CDR3 is TGTGCCAGCAGGATTAGCTTTTACTACGAGCAGTACTTC.

This chain links TRBV28 with TRBJ2-7; possible D gene TRBD1, 6 bases. From germline, CDR1 is MDHEN and CDR2 SYDVKM. V lost 4 bases to trimming and J lost 1 base, with 11 bases between them. CDR3 size: 14 residues. The CDR3 protein is CASSSQGPSYEQYF. For the CDR3, the DNA is TGTGCCAGCAGTTCACAGGGACCGTCCTACGAGCAGTACTTC.

This clonotype was recorded only once. This may stem from a read error, because a much larger clone lies one nucleotide away. The V call is TRBV20-1, the J call TRBJ2-2; D ambiguous. V lost 4 bases, J lost 5 bases, and 17 bases lay in between. Germline CDR1 reads DFQATT; CDR2 reads SNEGSKA (reference sequence). CDR3 length: 15 residues. The CDR3 DNA is TGCAGTGCTAAGCGTCGCCTTTTGGGGACCGGGGAGCTGTTTTTT. This translates into CSAKRRLLGTGELFF.